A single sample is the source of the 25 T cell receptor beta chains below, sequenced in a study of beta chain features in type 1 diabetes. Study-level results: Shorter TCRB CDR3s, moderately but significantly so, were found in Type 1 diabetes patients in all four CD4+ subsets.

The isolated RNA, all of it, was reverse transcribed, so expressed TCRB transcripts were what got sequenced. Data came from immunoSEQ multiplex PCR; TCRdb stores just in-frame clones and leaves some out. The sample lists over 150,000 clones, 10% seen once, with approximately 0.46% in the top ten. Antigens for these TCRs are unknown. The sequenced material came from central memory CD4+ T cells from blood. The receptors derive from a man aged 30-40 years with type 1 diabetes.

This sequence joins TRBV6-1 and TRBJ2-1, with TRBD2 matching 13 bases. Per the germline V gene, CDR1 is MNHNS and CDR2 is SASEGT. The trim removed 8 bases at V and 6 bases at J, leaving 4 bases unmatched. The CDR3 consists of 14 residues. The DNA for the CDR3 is TGTGCCAGCCTGGGACTAGCGGGACTCAATGAGCAGTTCTTC. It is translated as CASLGLAGLNEQFF.

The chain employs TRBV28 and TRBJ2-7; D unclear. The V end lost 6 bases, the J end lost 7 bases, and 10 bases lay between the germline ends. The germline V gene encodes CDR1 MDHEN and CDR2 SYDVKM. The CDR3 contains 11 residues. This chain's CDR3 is CASSKNWEQYF. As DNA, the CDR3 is TGTGCCAGCAGCAAGAACTGGGAGCAGTACTTC.

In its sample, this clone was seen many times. This CDR3 reads CASSTRTPGTSSYEQYF. The CDR3, as DNA: TGTGCCAGCAGCACCCGCACCCCCGGGACTAGCTCCTACGAGCAGTACTTC. The chain has TRBV21-1 and TRBJ2-7; the D call in the table, TRBD2, was not verified against the DNA. TRBV21-1 is annotated as a pseudogene. The CDR3 is made up of 17 amino acids.

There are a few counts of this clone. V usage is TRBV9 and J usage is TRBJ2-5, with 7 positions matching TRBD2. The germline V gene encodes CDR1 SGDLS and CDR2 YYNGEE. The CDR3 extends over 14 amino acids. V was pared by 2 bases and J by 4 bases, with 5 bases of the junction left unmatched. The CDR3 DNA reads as TGTGCCAGCAGCGTTGGACTAGTTCGAGAGACCCAGTACTTC. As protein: CASSVGLVRETQYF.

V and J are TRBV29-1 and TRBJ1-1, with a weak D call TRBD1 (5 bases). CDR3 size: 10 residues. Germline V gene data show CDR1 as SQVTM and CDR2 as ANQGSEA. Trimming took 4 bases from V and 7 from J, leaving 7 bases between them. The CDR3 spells CSVGQSEAFF. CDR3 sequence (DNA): TGCAGCGTTGGACAGAGTGAAGCTTTCTTT.

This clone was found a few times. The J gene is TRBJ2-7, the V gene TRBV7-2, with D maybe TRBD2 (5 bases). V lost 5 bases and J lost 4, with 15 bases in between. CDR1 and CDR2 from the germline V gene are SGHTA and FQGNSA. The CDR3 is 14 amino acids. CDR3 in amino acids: CASSKQATGYEQYF. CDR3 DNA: TGTGCCAGCAGCAAGCAAGCGACGGGGTACGAGCAGTACTTC. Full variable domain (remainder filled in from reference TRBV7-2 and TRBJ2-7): GAGVSQSPSNKVTEKGKDVELRCDPISGHTALYWYRQSLGQGLEFLIYFQGNSAPDKSGLPSDRFSAERTGGSVSTLTIQRTQQEDSAVYLCASSKQATGYEQYFGPGTRLTVT.

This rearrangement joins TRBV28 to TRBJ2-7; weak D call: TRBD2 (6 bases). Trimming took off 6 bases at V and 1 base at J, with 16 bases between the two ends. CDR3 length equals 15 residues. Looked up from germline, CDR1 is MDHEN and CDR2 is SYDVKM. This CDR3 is CASSSLGAGSYEQYF. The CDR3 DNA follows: TGTGCCAGCAGCTCCCTTGGTGCGGGATCCTACGAGCAGTACTTC.

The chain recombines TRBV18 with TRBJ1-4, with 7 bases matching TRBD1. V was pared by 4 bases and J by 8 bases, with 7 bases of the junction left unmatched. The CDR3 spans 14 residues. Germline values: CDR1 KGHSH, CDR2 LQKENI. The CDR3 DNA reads TGTGCCAGCTCACTGCGACAGGGAAACGAAAAACTGTTTTTT. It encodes CASSLRQGNEKLFF.

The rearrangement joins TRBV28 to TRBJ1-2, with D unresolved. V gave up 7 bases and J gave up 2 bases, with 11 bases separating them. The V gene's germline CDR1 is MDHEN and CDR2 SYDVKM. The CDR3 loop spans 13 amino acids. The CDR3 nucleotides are TGTGCCAGCAAACAAGGAGGCAACTATGGCTACACCTTC. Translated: CASKQGGNYGYTF.

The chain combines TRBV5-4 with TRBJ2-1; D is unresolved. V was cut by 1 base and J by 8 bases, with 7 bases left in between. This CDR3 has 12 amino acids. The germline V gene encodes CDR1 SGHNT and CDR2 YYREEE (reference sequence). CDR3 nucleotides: TGTGCCAGCAGCTTGAGTGAGGATGAGCAGTTCTTC. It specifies CASSLSEDEQFF. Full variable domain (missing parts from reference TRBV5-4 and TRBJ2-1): ETGVTQSPTHLIKTRGQQVTLRCSSQSGHNTVSWYQQALGQGPQFIFQYYREEENGRGNFPPRFSGLQFPNYSSELNVNALELDDSALYLCASSLSEDEQFFGPGTRLTVL.

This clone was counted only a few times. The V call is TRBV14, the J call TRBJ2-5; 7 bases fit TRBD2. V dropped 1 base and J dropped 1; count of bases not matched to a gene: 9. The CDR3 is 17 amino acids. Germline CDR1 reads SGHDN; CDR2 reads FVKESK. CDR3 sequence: CASSQGRWASGQETQYF. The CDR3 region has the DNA TGTGCCAGCAGCCAAGGCCGCTGGGCTAGCGGCCAAGAGACCCAGTACTTC.

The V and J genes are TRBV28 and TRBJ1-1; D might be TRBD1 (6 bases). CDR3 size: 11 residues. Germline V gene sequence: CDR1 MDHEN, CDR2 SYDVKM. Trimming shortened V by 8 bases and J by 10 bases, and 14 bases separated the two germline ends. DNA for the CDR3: TGTGCCAGCCGCCACAGGGTCGGAGCTTTCTTT. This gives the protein CASRHRVGAFF.

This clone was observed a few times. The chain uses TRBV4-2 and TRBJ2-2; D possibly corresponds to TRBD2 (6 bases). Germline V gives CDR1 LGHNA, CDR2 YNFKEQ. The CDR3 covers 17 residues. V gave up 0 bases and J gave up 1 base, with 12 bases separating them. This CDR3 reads CASSQEGGLRNTGELFF. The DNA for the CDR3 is TGTGCCAGCAGCCAAGAGGGCGGACTACGGAACACCGGGGAGCTGTTTTTT.

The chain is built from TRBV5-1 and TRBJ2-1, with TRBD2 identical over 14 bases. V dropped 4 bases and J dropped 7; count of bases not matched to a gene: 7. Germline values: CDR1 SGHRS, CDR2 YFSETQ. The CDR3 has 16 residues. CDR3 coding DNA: TGCGCCAGCAGCATGGGGACTAGCGGGAGAGGTAATGAGCAGTTCTTC. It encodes CASSMGTSGRGNEQFF.

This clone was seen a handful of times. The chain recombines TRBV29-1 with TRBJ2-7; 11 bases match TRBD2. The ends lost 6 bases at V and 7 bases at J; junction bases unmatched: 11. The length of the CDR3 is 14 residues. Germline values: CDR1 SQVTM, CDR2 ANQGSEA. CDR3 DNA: TGCAGCGTGAGACTAGCGGGAAGACTGGGGGAGCAGTACTTC. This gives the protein CSVRLAGRLGEQYF.

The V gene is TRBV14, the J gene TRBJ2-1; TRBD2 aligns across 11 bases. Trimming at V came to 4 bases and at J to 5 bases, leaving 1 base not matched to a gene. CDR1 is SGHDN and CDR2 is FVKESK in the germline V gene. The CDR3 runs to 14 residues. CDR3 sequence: CASSRTSGHNEQFF. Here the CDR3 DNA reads TGTGCCAGCAGCCGGACTAGCGGGCACAATGAGCAGTTCTTC.

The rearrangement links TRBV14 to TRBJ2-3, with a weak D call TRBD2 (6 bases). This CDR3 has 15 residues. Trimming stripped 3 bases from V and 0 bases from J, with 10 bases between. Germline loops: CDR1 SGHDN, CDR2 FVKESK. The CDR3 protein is CASSQRGVSTDTQYF. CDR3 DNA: TGTGCCAGCAGCCAGCGCGGGGTTAGCACAGATACGCAGTATTTT.

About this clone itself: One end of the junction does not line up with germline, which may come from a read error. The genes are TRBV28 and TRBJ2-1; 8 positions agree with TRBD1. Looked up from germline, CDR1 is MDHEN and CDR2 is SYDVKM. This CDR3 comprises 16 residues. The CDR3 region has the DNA TGTGCCAGCAGCTTATCACAGGGGGATCGGTTCAATGAGCAGTTCTTC. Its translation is CASSLSQGDRFNEQFF.

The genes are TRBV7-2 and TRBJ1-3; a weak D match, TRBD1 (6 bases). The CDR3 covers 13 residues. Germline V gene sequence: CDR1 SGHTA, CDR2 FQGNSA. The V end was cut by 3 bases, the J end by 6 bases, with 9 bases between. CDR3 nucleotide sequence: TGTGCCAGCAGCTTTTCAGGGGAAAACACCATATATTTT. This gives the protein CASSFSGENTIYF. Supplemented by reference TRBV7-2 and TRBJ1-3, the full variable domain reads GAGVSQSPSNKVTEKGKDVELRCDPISGHTALYWYRQSLGQGLEFLIYFQGNSAPDKSGLPSDRFSAERTGGSVSTLTIQRTQQEDSAVYLCASSFSGENTIYFGEGSWLTVV.

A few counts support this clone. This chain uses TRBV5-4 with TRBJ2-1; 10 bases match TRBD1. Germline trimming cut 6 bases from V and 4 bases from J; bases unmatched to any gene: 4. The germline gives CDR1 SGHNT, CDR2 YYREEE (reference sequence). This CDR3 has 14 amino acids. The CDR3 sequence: CASTDRGPYNEQFF. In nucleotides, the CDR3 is TGTGCCAGCACCGACAGGGGGCCATACAATGAGCAGTTCTTC. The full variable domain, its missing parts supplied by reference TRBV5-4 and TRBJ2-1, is ETGVTQSPTHLIKTRGQQVTLRCSSQSGHNTVSWYQQALGQGPQFIFQYYREEENGRGNFPPRFSGLQFPNYSSELNVNALELDDSALYLCASTDRGPYNEQFFGPGTRLTVL.

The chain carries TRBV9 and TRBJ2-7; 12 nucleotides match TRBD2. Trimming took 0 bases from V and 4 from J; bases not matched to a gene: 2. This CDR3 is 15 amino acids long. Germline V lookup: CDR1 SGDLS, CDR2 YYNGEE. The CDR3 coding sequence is TGTGCCAGCAGCGTAGGACTAGCGGGAGCGTACGAGCAGTACTTC. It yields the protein CASSVGLAGAYEQYF. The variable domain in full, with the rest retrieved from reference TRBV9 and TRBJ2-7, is DSGVTQTPKHLITATGQRVTLRCSPRSGDLSVYWYQQSLDQGLQFLIQYYNGEERAKGNILERFSAQQFPDLHSELNLSSLELGDSALYFCASSVGLAGAYEQYFGPGTRLTVT.

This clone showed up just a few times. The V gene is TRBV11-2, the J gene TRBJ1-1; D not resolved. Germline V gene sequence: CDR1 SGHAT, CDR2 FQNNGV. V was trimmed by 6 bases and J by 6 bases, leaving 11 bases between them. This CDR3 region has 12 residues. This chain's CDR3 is CASSPREAEAFF. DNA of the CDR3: TGTGCCAGCAGTCCTAGGGAGGCTGAAGCTTTCTTT.

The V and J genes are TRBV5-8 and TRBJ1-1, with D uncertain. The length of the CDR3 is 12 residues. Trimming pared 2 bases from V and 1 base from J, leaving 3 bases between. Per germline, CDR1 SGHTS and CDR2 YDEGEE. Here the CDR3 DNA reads TGTGCCAGCAGCTTTCAGAACACTGAAGCTTTCTTT. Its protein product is CASSFQNTEAFF.

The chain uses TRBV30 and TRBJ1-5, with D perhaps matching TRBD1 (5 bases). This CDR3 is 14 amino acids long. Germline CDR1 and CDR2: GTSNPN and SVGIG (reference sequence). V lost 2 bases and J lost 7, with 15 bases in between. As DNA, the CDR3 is TGTGCCTGGAGTAGGGACCCGGGGGGACAGCCCCAGCATTTT. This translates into CAWSRDPGGQPQHF.

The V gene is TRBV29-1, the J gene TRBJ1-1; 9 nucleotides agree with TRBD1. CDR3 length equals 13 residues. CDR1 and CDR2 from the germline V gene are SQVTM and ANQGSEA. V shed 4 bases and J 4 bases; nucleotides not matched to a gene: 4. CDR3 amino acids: CSVGGTGFTEAFF. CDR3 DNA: TGCAGCGTTGGCGGGACAGGGTTCACTGAAGCTTTCTTT.